These 14 T cell receptor beta chains came from one sample sequenced in a study of T cell responses to AZD1222 COVID-19 vaccine. Profiling relied on immunoSEQ multiplex PCR, and the TCRdb table lists in-frame clones only, not all of them. In the table there are around 110,000 clones, roughly 87% of which are singletons. Sequenced here: peripheral blood, sampled on day 0 of AZD1222 vaccination. The receptor set was obtained from an adult in good health.

The chain links TRBV14 to TRBJ1-4; D is perhaps TRBD1 (5 bases). CDR1 is SGHDN and CDR2 is FVKESK in the germline V gene. Trimming took 0 bases from V and 8 from J, leaving 13 bases between them. The CDR3 runs to 15 residues. The CDR3 spells CASSQEGRIREKLFF. The DNA for the CDR3 is TGTGCCAGCAGCCAAGAGGGGCGGATCCGCGAAAAACTGTTTTTT.

This chain uses TRBV6-5 with TRBJ1-2, with TRBD1 identical over 10 bases. Trimming cost V 6 bases and J 1 base; bases outside gene matches: 2. Per germline, CDR1 MNHEY and CDR2 SVGAGI. The CDR3 has 14 amino acids. The chain's CDR3 is CASSRDRGNYGYTF. The CDR3 bases are TGTGCCAGCAGCCGGGACAGGGGTAACTATGGCTACACCTTC.

This chain connects TRBV27 to TRBJ1-1; D uncertain. V lost 3 bases, J lost 0 bases, and 11 bases lay in between. The CDR3 is made up of 15 amino acids. Germline loops: CDR1 MNHEY, CDR2 SMNVEV (reference sequence). The CDR3 is CASSFGFRMNTEAFF. The CDR3 bases are TGTGCCAGCAGTTTTGGGTTCCGAATGAACACTGAAGCTTTCTTT.

The J gene is TRBJ1-1, the V gene TRBV3-1 (or the pseudogene TRBV3-2), with 7 bases lining up with TRBD1. CDR1 is LGHDT, CDR2 YNNKEL, per germline (reference sequence). This CDR3 region has 14 residues. With V trimmed by 4 bases and J by 0 bases, 2 bases remained unmatched. The CDR3 bases are TGTGCCAGCAGCCCAGGACAGGTGAACACTGAAGCTTTCTTT. As protein: CASSPGQVNTEAFF.

This clone was counted once. The CDR3 DNA reads as TGTGCCAGCAGCCAAAGACTAGCGGGAGAAATCGAGCAGTACTTC. Translated: CASSQRLAGEIEQYF. The chain has TRBV14 and TRBJ2-7, with TRBD2 identical over 12 bases. Per germline, CDR1 SGHDN and CDR2 FVKESK. Germline trimming cut 2 bases from V and 6 bases from J; bases unmatched to any gene: 5. The CDR3 runs 15 residues.

The chain carries TRBV7-9 and TRBJ2-1, with a tentative D call TRBD2 (5 bases). CDR3 length equals 12 residues. Germline V gene sequence: CDR1 SEHNR, CDR2 FQNEAQ (reference sequence). V was pared by 4 bases and J by 10 bases, with 11 bases between. The CDR3 protein is CASSWASWEQFF. For the CDR3, the DNA is TGTGCCAGCAGCTGGGCTAGCTGGGAGCAGTTCTTC.

The chain combines TRBV27 with TRBJ2-7, with 7 bases identical to TRBD2. V was pared by 4 bases and J by 9 bases, with 6 bases of the junction left unmatched. Germline V gene lookup returns CDR1 MNHEY and CDR2 SMNVEV (reference sequence). The CDR3 extends over 12 amino acids. The DNA for the CDR3 is TGTGCCAGCAGTTGGGGGGGTAGGGTGCAGTACTTC. Translated, it gives CASSWGGRVQYF.

This rearrangement joins TRBV6-6 to TRBJ1-1; a possible D gene is TRBD1 (5 bases). Germline-derived CDR1 and CDR2 are MNHNY and SVGAGI (reference sequence). Trimming pared 6 bases from V and 0 bases from J, leaving 11 bases between. This CDR3 comprises 14 residues. CDR3 sequence (DNA): TGTGCCAGCAGCGCCGGACACCTGAACACTGAAGCTTTCTTT. Protein product: CASSAGHLNTEAFF.

The CDR3 bases are TGTGCCAGCAGGGAGTCATTCTCCTACGAGCAGTACTTC. Translated: CASRESFSYEQYF. The chain uses TRBV27 and TRBJ2-7; D ambiguous. V was cut by 6 bases and J by 0 bases, with 9 bases left in between. CDR1 is MNHEY, CDR2 SMNVEV, per germline (reference sequence). CDR3 length: 13 residues.

The chain couples TRBV5-5 to TRBJ1-2; D might be TRBD1 (6 bases). Germline-derived CDR1 and CDR2 are SGHKS and YYEKEE (reference sequence). This CDR3 is 13 amino acids long. Deletions cut 2 bases from V and 8 bases from J, with 13 bases between. The CDR3 region is CASSFSGVGGYTF. In DNA form, the CDR3 reads TGTGCCAGCAGCTTTTCAGGGGTAGGGGGCTACACCTTC.

This clone occurred a few times. The chain is built from TRBV3-1 (or the pseudogene TRBV3-2) and TRBJ1-4; tentative D call: TRBD1 (5 bases). Germline V gene sequence: CDR1 LGHDT, CDR2 YNNKEL (reference sequence). The CDR3 loop spans 13 amino acids. V was cut by 3 bases and J by 4 bases, with 6 bases left in between. This CDR3 reads CASSHRVNEKLFF. The CDR3 DNA follows: TGTGCCAGCAGCCACAGGGTTAATGAAAAACTGTTTTTT.

A few counts support this clone. The CDR3 protein is CASSIAATPSYEQYF. The CDR3 region has the DNA TGTGCCAGTAGTATAGCCGCAACTCCAAGCTACGAGCAGTACTTC. This chain connects TRBV19 to TRBJ2-7; D uncertain. Trimming shortened V by 1 base and J by 3 bases, and 13 bases separated the two germline ends. Germline CDR1 is LNHDA and CDR2 is SQIVND (reference sequence). CDR3 length: 15 amino acids.

V is TRBV6-1 and J is TRBJ2-3; the match to TRBD1 covers 9 bases. Germline CDR1 reads MNHNS; CDR2 reads SASEGT. CDR3 length equals 14 residues. Trimming removed 1 base from V and 4 bases from J; junction bases left unmatched: 0. CDR3 nucleotide sequence: TGTGCCAGCAGTGAAGGGACAGGGGCAGATACGCAGTATTTT. Its translation is CASSEGTGADTQYF.

This chain joins TRBV27 and TRBJ1-5, with D unresolved. V shed 5 bases and J shed 1 base, with 12 bases lying between them. The CDR3 is 15 amino acids. Germline CDR1 is MNHEY and CDR2 is SMNVEV (reference sequence). The CDR3 DNA is TGTGCCAGCAGTGTGTTCCGGGGAAGCAATCAGCCCCAGCATTTT. Protein product: CASSVFRGSNQPQHF.